A selection of T cell receptor beta chains follows, all from one sample in a study of T-cell reconstitution after alpha-beta-depleted transplantation in children. MiXCR, run by TCRdb on the PCR reads, gives a single entry per CDR3 protein. This table has approximately 170,000 distinct CDR3 sequences, around 10% appearing once. The sample in question was PBMCs, obtained before TCRalphabeta/CD19-depleted stem cell transplant. The receptor source for this set is a boy younger than 10 with acute myeloid leukemia, due to receive a stem cell transplant. Both conserved end residues are part of each CDR3. Each record gives: clone size, D gene, J gene, V gene, CDR3 protein, CDR3 DNA. A D gene is named only where the DNA matches it firmly. Clone size is not always given. Where it is, it says once, few, many or a class for expanded clones.

abundance: many
d_gene: TRBD1
j_gene: TRBJ1-4
v_gene: TRBV29-1
CDR3aa: CSVETRDRGLTTNEKLFF
CDR3nt: TGCAGCGTTGAGACCCGGGACAGGGGCCTCACAACTAATGAAAAACTGTTTTTT

abundance: .
d_gene: .
j_gene: TRBJ1-1
v_gene: TRBV7-2
CDR3aa: CASSPVAEAFF
CDR3nt: TGTGCCAGCAGCCCGGTGGCTGAAGCTTTCTTT

abundance: many
d_gene: .
j_gene: TRBJ1-4
v_gene: TRBV15
CDR3aa: CATSSTPGSGNEKLFF
CDR3nt: TGTGCCACCAGCTCTACCCCCGGGAGTGGGAATGAAAAACTGTTTTTT

abundance: many
d_gene: TRBD2
j_gene: TRBJ2-1
v_gene: TRBV19
CDR3aa: CASSIGTSGGGNEQFF
CDR3nt: TGTGCCAGTAGTATTGGGACTAGCGGGGGGGGTAATGAGCAGTTCTTC

abundance: many
d_gene: .
j_gene: TRBJ1-1
v_gene: TRBV7-9
CDR3aa: CASSFGTLNTEAFF
CDR3nt: TGTGCCAGCAGCTTTGGTACTTTGAACACTGAAGCTTTCTTT

abundance: many
d_gene: TRBD2
j_gene: TRBJ2-1
v_gene: TRBV20-1
CDR3aa: CSARNSGIPDEQFF
CDR3nt: TGCAGTGCTAGGAATAGCGGGATACCCGATGAGCAGTTCTTC

abundance: many
d_gene: .
j_gene: TRBJ2-4
v_gene: TRBV7-2
CDR3aa: CASSYRRALKNIQYF
CDR3nt: TGTGCCAGCAGCTACCGACGGGCTCTCAAAAACATTCAGTACTTC

abundance: many
d_gene: .
j_gene: TRBJ2-1
v_gene: TRBV10-3
CDR3aa: CATQRLGVGAYNEQFF
CDR3nt: TGTGCCACCCAGCGACTAGGCGTCGGCGCCTACAATGAGCAGTTCTTC

abundance: many
d_gene: .
j_gene: TRBJ1-1
v_gene: TRBV6-2/TRBV6-3
CDR3aa: CASSYNGAENTEAFF
CDR3nt: TGTGCCAGCAGTTACAATGGGGCAGAGAACACTGAAGCTTTCTTT

abundance: many
d_gene: .
j_gene: TRBJ2-1
v_gene: TRBV5-1
CDR3aa: CASSLQSRGEQFF
CDR3nt: TGCGCCAGCAGCTTGCAGTCCCGAGGTGAGCAGTTCTTC

abundance: .
d_gene: .
j_gene: TRBJ1-2
v_gene: TRBV6-1
CDR3aa: CASSGTGSGYGYTF
CDR3nt: TGTGCCAGCTCGGGCACAGGGTCGGGCTATGGCTACACCTTC

abundance: many
d_gene: .
j_gene: TRBJ2-3
v_gene: TRBV7-6
CDR3aa: CASTPIVGGALRVPQYF
CDR3nt: TGTGCCAGCACCCCAATCGTGGGGGGGGCCCTGAGGGTCCCGCAGTATTTT

abundance: many
d_gene: TRBD1
j_gene: TRBJ1-1
v_gene: TRBV5-1
CDR3aa: CASSWPDRDTEAFF
CDR3nt: TGCGCCAGCAGCTGGCCCGACAGGGACACTGAAGCTTTCTTT

abundance: many
d_gene: TRBD1
j_gene: TRBJ1-1
v_gene: TRBV5-1
CDR3aa: CASSRDSQNTEAFF
CDR3nt: TGCGCCAGCAGCCGGGACAGCCAGAACACTGAAGCTTTCTTT

abundance: few
d_gene: TRBD2
j_gene: TRBJ2-3
v_gene: TRBV7-9
CDR3aa: CASSFGSGTTDTQYF
CDR3nt: TGTGCCAGCAGCTTCGGTAGCGGGACCACAGATACGCAGTATTTT

abundance: many
d_gene: .
j_gene: TRBJ2-5
v_gene: TRBV6-2/TRBV6-3
CDR3aa: CALARDYQETQYF
CDR3nt: TGTGCCCTCGCGAGAGACTACCAAGAGACCCAGTACTTC

abundance: many
d_gene: .
j_gene: TRBJ2-2
v_gene: TRBV20-1
CDR3aa: CSVSGVIPTGELFF
CDR3nt: TGCAGTGTCTCTGGCGTTATTCCCACCGGGGAGCTGTTTTTT

abundance: many
d_gene: .
j_gene: TRBJ2-1
v_gene: TRBV29-1
CDR3aa: CSVEDRGGNSYNEQFF
CDR3nt: TGCAGCGTTGAAGATCGAGGAGGGAACTCCTACAATGAGCAGTTCTTC

abundance: many
d_gene: .
j_gene: TRBJ2-2
v_gene: TRBV20-1
CDR3aa: CSAAPFLATPYTGELFF
CDR3nt: TGCAGTGCCGCACCCTTCCTAGCGACTCCCTACACCGGGGAGCTGTTTTTT

abundance: many
d_gene: TRBD1
j_gene: TRBJ1-2
v_gene: TRBV12-3/TRBV12-4
CDR3aa: CASSQGTRTGGNYGYTF
CDR3nt: TGTGCCAGCAGTCAGGGTACTCGGACAGGGGGTAACTATGGCTACACCTTC

abundance: many
d_gene: .
j_gene: TRBJ2-7
v_gene: TRBV27
CDR3aa: CSSSFSQGGEQYF
CDR3nt: TGTTCCAGCAGTTTTTCCCAGGGGGGCGAGCAGTACTTC

abundance: many
d_gene: .
j_gene: TRBJ2-3
v_gene: TRBV12-3/TRBV12-4
CDR3aa: CASTGTYTSTDTQYF
CDR3nt: TGTGCCAGCACCGGGACCTACACTAGCACAGATACGCAGTATTTT

abundance: few
d_gene: .
j_gene: TRBJ2-1
v_gene: TRBV11-2
CDR3aa: CASSLPLPGQGSHYNEQFF
CDR3nt: TGTGCCAGCAGCTTACCTCTACCTGGACAAGGGAGCCACTACAATGAGCAGTTCTTC

abundance: many
d_gene: .
j_gene: TRBJ1-5
v_gene: TRBV20-1
CDR3aa: CSARDLAGMNQPQHF
CDR3nt: TGCAGTGCTAGAGATCTGGCGGGGATGAATCAGCCCCAGCATTTT

abundance: many
d_gene: .
j_gene: TRBJ2-3
v_gene: TRBV2
CDR3aa: CASTIGTDTQYF
CDR3nt: TGTGCCAGCACCATCGGCACAGATACGCAGTATTTT

abundance: many
d_gene: TRBD1
j_gene: TRBJ1-2
v_gene: TRBV5-1
CDR3aa: CASSIQGQEVSYTF
CDR3nt: TGCGCCAGCAGCATACAAGGACAGGAAGTCAGCTACACCTTC

abundance: many
d_gene: .
j_gene: TRBJ2-2
v_gene: TRBV20-1
CDR3aa: CSARAQGTTGELFF
CDR3nt: TGCAGTGCTAGAGCGCAGGGTACCACCGGGGAGCTGTTTTTT

abundance: many
d_gene: TRBD2
j_gene: TRBJ2-3
v_gene: TRBV12-3/TRBV12-4
CDR3aa: CASSSRAGETDTQYF
CDR3nt: TGTGCCAGCAGTTCCCGAGCGGGGGAGACAGATACGCAGTATTTT

abundance: many
d_gene: TRBD2
j_gene: TRBJ2-7
v_gene: TRBV19
CDR3aa: CASSIFSSGLGVTYEQYF
CDR3nt: TGTGCCAGTAGTATATTCTCCTCAGGACTAGGCGTTACCTACGAGCAGTACTTC

abundance: many
d_gene: .
j_gene: TRBJ1-1
v_gene: TRBV4-2
CDR3aa: CASSQDESMNTEAFF
CDR3nt: TGTGCCAGCAGCCAAGACGAATCAATGAACACTGAAGCTTTCTTT

abundance: many
d_gene: TRBD1
j_gene: TRBJ1-6
v_gene: TRBV12-3/TRBV12-4
CDR3aa: CASSRTGGYYNSPLHF
CDR3nt: TGTGCCAGCAGCAGGACAGGGGGTTACTATAATTCACCCCTCCACTTT

abundance: many
d_gene: .
j_gene: TRBJ1-5
v_gene: TRBV7-2
CDR3aa: CASSQNGQSNQPQHF
CDR3nt: TGTGCCAGCAGCCAGAACGGGCAGTCCAATCAGCCCCAGCATTTT